The rows below give T cell receptor beta chains drawn from one sample of a study of beta chain features in type 1 diabetes. This table comes from immunoSEQ multiplex PCR, and its TCRdb copy is limited to in-frame clones, with some not included. The data contain about 160,000 clones, roughly 60% of them singletons. The specimen sequenced was naive CD4+ T cells from blood. The receptor set was obtained from a man aged 30 to 45 with type 1 diabetes. CDR3s include the opening cysteine and the closing phenylalanine or tryptophan. A D gene is named only where the DNA matches it firmly.

J: TRBJ2-7
V: TRBV14
D: NA
CDR3: CASSHGPGEQYF

J: TRBJ2-5
V: TRBV29-1
D: NA
CDR3: CSVAGETQYF

J: TRBJ2-4
V: TRBV30
D: NA
CDR3: CAWSPGAIDNIQYF

J: TRBJ1-1
V: TRBV6-5
D: NA
CDR3: CASSRGGDTEAFF

J: TRBJ2-3
V: TRBV7-2
D: NA
CDR3: CASSGFSASTDTQYF

J: TRBJ2-3
V: TRBV5-8
D: TRBD2
CDR3: CASSSSGASTDTQYF

J: TRBJ2-1
V: TRBV15
D: NA
CDR3: CATSRDVWGVDEQFF

J: TRBJ2-2
V: TRBV7-2
D: TRBD2
CDR3: CASSRPTSSGELFF

J: TRBJ2-1
V: TRBV7-9
D: TRBD2
CDR3: CASSPPGLAVNEQFF

J: TRBJ2-7
V: TRBV30
D: TRBD1
CDR3: CAWSEMTGLAEQYF

J: TRBJ1-5
V: TRBV29-1
D: TRBD1
CDR3: CSVGTGNDQPQHF

J: TRBJ2-2
V: TRBV23-1
D: NA
CDR3: CASSRSRCNTGELFF

J: TRBJ1-2
V: TRBV7-2
D: TRBD1
CDR3: CASRSPNRGDYTF

J: TRBJ1-5
V: TRBV5-1
D: NA
CDR3: CASSADGNNQPQHF

J: TRBJ1-2
V: TRBV2
D: TRBD1
CDR3: CASMDWTGRGYTF

J: TRBJ2-3
V: TRBV28
D: NA
CDR3: CASSSWETQYF

J: TRBJ1-2
V: TRBV29-1
D: TRBD1
CDR3: CSVAPGTDVGYGYTF

J: TRBJ2-5
V: TRBV10-3
D: NA
CDR3: CAISNSGAGETQYF

J: TRBJ1-4
V: TRBV15
D: NA
CDR3: CATSRARGRYPNEKLFF

J: TRBJ2-3
V: TRBV11-2
D: NA
CDR3: CASSLGLLDGDTQYF